This TCR beta chain was identified in a study of identical twins. V lost 4 bases to trimming and J lost 5 bases; unmatched junction nucleotides: 10. The CDR3 has 18 residues. Germline CDR1 and CDR2: SGHAT and FQNNGV. Details on this clonotype: What it binds is not known.

Study-level findings and limits: The study based its conclusions on cross-sectional statistical analysis and did not follow the same donors. Excess low generation probability was seen in twin-shared out-of-frame alpha sequences. There were fewer insertions in abundant cord blood beta clonotypes, but memory repertoires showed no such pattern.

TCRdb re-called the 5' RACE reads with MiXCR, one entry per CDR3 protein. The table lists roughly 250,000 distinct CDR3 sequences, around 7% of them singletons, with around 3.4% in the top ten. These sequences were also reported in another study, on yellow fever vaccine responses in identical twins.

The source of this sequence is a young woman in good health. Specimen: memory (CD45RO+) T cells sorted from blood. V usage is TRBV11-2 and J usage is TRBJ2-3, with 15 bases that match TRBD2. The CDR3 loop reads CASSSYPGLAGGLDTQYF. Written as DNA, the CDR3 is TGTGCCAGCAGCTCCTACCCGGGACTAGCGGGGGGTCTAGATACGCAGTATTTT. The full variable domain, in which reference TRBV11-2 and TRBJ2-3 provide the parts outside the CDR3, is EAGVAQSPRYKIIEKRQSVAFWCNPISGHATLYWYQQILGQGPKLLIQFQNNGVVDDSQLPKDRFSAERLKGVDSTLKIQPAKLEDSAVYLCASSSYPGLAGGLDTQYFGPGTRLTVL.